This passage covers 24 T cell receptor beta chains from one sample sequenced in a study of blood T cell repertoires in COVID-19. Using immunoSEQ multiplex PCR, the repertoire was profiled, and TCRdb retains in-frame clones only, with some absent. The table records 150,000 to 200,000 clones, over 80% of them present only once. Source material: peripheral blood. These receptors came from a man younger than 45 with COVID-19, enrolled during active disease.

This chain joins TRBV5-5 and TRBJ2-5; 7 bases are shared with TRBD2. The CDR3 runs 15 residues. The V segment lost 4 bases and the J segment 4 bases; nucleotides outside the gene matches: 10. Germline lookup yields CDR1 SGHKS and CDR2 YYEKEE (reference sequence). Here the CDR3 DNA reads TGTGCCAGCAGCCCATGGTTAGGGGAGGGAGAGACCCAGTACTTC. Its translation is CASSPWLGEGETQYF. Full variable domain (remainder filled in from reference TRBV5-5 and TRBJ2-5): DAGVTQSPTHLIKTRGQQVTLRCSPISGHKSVSWYQQVLGQGPQFIFQYYEKEERGRGNFPDRFSARQFPNYSSELNVNALLLGDSALYLCASSPWLGEGETQYFGPGTRLLVL.

V and J are TRBV5-6 and TRBJ2-7, with a possible D match to TRBD2 (5 bases). The CDR3 has 15 amino acids. Trimming took off 5 bases at V and 4 bases at J, with 19 bases between the two ends. CDR1 is SGHDT, CDR2 YYEEEE, per germline. The CDR3 DNA follows: TGTGCCAGCAGGTGGGGTGGAGCGGATCAATACGAGCAGTACTTC. Its translation: CASRWGGADQYEQYF.

The V gene is TRBV24-1, the J gene TRBJ2-1; 7 nucleotides match TRBD2. Germline CDR1 is KGHDR and CDR2 is SFDVKD. CDR3 length equals 13 residues. J gave up 6 bases and V 9 bases, and 7 bases lay outside the gene matches. The CDR3 sequence: CATGNGEGNEQFF. The CDR3 region has the DNA TGTGCCACCGGAAACGGGGAGGGCAATGAGCAGTTCTTC.

The chain recombines TRBV6-5 with TRBJ2-3, with a tentative D call TRBD1 (7 bases). V lost 6 bases and J lost 2, with 15 bases in between. The CDR3 runs 15 residues. Germline V gene lookup returns CDR1 MNHEY and CDR2 SVGAGI. The CDR3 coding sequence is TGTGCCAGCAGCCGCACCAGGGGGGACACAGATACGCAGTATTTT. Translating it yields CASSRTRGDTDTQYF.

The chain is built from TRBV28 and TRBJ2-7, with TRBD2 matching 12 bases. Per the germline V gene, CDR1 is MDHEN and CDR2 is SYDVKM. The length of the CDR3 is 15 residues. V gave up 5 bases and J gave up 4 bases; unmatched junction bases: 6. In DNA form, the CDR3 reads TGTGCCAGCAGTCTCCGACTAGCGGGAGAGTACGAGCAGTACTTC. This sequence encodes CASSLRLAGEYEQYF.

The chain is built from TRBV28 and TRBJ1-1; 8 bases align to TRBD1. The junction had 7 bases not matched to a gene; V was cut back by 2 bases and J by 5 bases. This CDR3 region has 15 residues. CDR1 is MDHEN and CDR2 is SYDVKM in the germline V gene. The CDR3 nucleotides are TGTGCCAGCAGTTTAGGTGACAGGGGAGGAACTGAAGCTTTCTTT. Translated: CASSLGDRGGTEAFF.

This clone has a single count. The V call is TRBV11-3, the J call TRBJ1-2; D might be TRBD1 (5 bases). This CDR3 has 12 amino acids. With 0 bases removed from V and 8 bases from J, the gap between germline ends came to 7 bases. From germline, CDR1 is SGHNT and CDR2 YENEEA. CDR3 loop: CASSLDGGGYTF. CDR3 coding DNA: TGTGCCAGCAGCTTAGACGGGGGAGGCTACACCTTC.

The chain combines TRBV24-1 with TRBJ2-1, with 7 bases lining up with TRBD1. V gave up 0 bases and J gave up 12 bases; unmatched junction bases: 13. This CDR3 has 16 amino acids. Germline CDR1 KGHDR, CDR2 SFDVKD. The CDR3 loop reads CATSDLGQASNFGQFF. CDR3 nucleotides: TGTGCCACCAGTGATTTGGGACAGGCATCTAACTTTGGGCAGTTCTTC.

The chain couples TRBV28 to TRBJ1-1; no clear D. The CDR3 has 12 residues. Trimming shortened V by 5 bases and J by 2 bases, and 6 bases separated the two germline ends. CDR1 and CDR2 from the germline V gene are MDHEN and SYDVKM. The CDR3 DNA sequence: TGTGCCAGCAGTGGACTAAACACTGAAGCTTTCTTT. This codes for CASSGLNTEAFF.

This CDR3 reads CASSDPTGTSNSNQPQHF. CDR3 DNA: TGTGCCAGCAGTGACCCGACAGGAACATCAAATAGCAATCAGCCCCAGCATTTT. The chain couples TRBV6-4 to TRBJ1-5, with a possible D match to TRBD1 (6 bases). CDR1 MRHNA and CDR2 SNTAGT come from the germline V gene. V was trimmed by 2 bases and J by 0 bases, leaving 17 bases between them. CDR3 length equals 18 residues.

The chain uses TRBV6-2 or TRBV6-3 and TRBJ1-2; no definite D call. The CDR3 is 13 residues long. Germline V gene sequence: CDR1 MNHEY, CDR2 SVGEGT. The V end was cut by 2 bases, the J end by 8 bases, with 12 bases between. This chain's CDR3 is CASSYDRSGGYTF. CDR3 sequence (DNA): TGTGCCAGCAGTTACGACCGTAGCGGGGGCTACACCTTC.

The chain couples TRBV30 to TRBJ2-7; the match to TRBD2 covers 8 bases. In germline, CDR1 is GTSNPN, CDR2 SVGIG (reference sequence). The V and J ends lost 1 base and 0 bases, in that order; junction bases with no gene match: 2. The CDR3 is made up of 14 amino acids. CDR3 sequence reads: CAWSGTSFSYEQYF. Here the CDR3 DNA reads TGTGCCTGGAGTGGGACTAGCTTCTCCTACGAGCAGTACTTC.

The chain uses TRBV4-3 and TRBJ2-1; D perhaps matches TRBD1 (5 bases). The CDR3 is 16 amino acids. Germline V gene data show CDR1 as LGHNA and CDR2 as YSLEER. Trimming removed 0 bases at V and 0 bases at J, with 9 bases between. The CDR3 bases are TGCGCCAGCAGCCAAGATTGGACAACCTCCTACAATGAGCAGTTCTTC. Translation gives CASSQDWTTSYNEQFF.

This CDR3 reads CASSEDAGRAGYGYTF. Here the CDR3 DNA reads TGTGCCAGCAGTGAAGATGCCGGCAGGGCAGGCTATGGCTACACCTTC. V and J are TRBV6-1 and TRBJ1-2; D perhaps matches TRBD1 (5 bases). In germline, CDR1 is MNHNS, CDR2 SASEGT. The length of the CDR3 is 16 residues. Trimming removed 1 base from V and 4 bases from J, with 16 bases in between.

The V and J genes are TRBV19 and TRBJ1-2; a possible D gene is TRBD1 (5 bases). The CDR3 extends over 16 amino acids. CDR1 is LNHDA, CDR2 SQIVND, per germline (reference sequence). The germline V and J ends were trimmed by 9 bases and 1 base, with 21 bases remaining between them. The CDR3 loop is CASLMSGLSVNYGYTF. For the CDR3, the DNA is TGTGCCAGCCTTATGTCAGGGCTGTCGGTTAACTATGGCTACACCTTC.

The J gene is TRBJ1-2, the V gene TRBV9; the D is unclear. CDR1 is SGDLS and CDR2 is YYNGEE in the germline V gene. The CDR3 extends over 14 amino acids. V was shortened by 4 bases and J by 2 bases, with 12 bases between the two germline ends. The CDR3 region has the DNA TGTGCCAGCAGCCCAGACGGAGGGAACTATGGCTACACCTTC. The encoded protein is CASSPDGGNYGYTF.

Here the CDR3 reads CASSYRTGLYNEQFF. Written as DNA, the CDR3 is TGTGCCAGCAGTTACAGGACAGGGCTGTACAATGAGCAGTTCTTC. The genes are TRBV6-5 and TRBJ2-1; 8 bases agree with TRBD1. This CDR3 is 15 amino acids long. Germline-derived CDR1 and CDR2 are MNHEY and SVGAGI. V lost 2 bases and J lost 4; bases outside the gene matches: 4.

J is TRBJ2-7 and V is TRBV11-1; 8 bases map to TRBD1. This CDR3 has 15 amino acids. Germline V gene lookup returns CDR1 SGHAT and CDR2 FQDESV (reference sequence). Trimming cost V 5 bases and J 4 bases; bases outside gene matches: 10. The chain's CDR3 is CASSIKTGEVYEQYF. Here the CDR3 DNA reads TGTGCCAGCAGCATTAAGACAGGGGAGGTATACGAGCAGTACTTC.

This clone was detected a few times. The CDR3 loop reads CASSWGLAGGTGELFF. Written as DNA, the CDR3 is TGTGCCAGCAGCTGGGGACTAGCGGGAGGTACCGGGGAGCTGTTTTTT. The J gene is TRBJ2-2, the V gene TRBV13, with 15 bases lining up with TRBD2. This CDR3 comprises 16 residues. The germline CDR1 and CDR2 sequences are PRHDT and FYEKMQ (reference sequence). V gave up 4 bases and J gave up 5 bases; unmatched junction bases: 2.

The chain employs TRBV18 and TRBJ1-1, with D maybe TRBD1 (6 bases). The CDR3 loop spans 15 amino acids. Germline lookup yields CDR1 KGHSH and CDR2 LQKENI. V was shortened by 2 bases and J by 8 bases, with 18 bases between the two germline ends. CDR3: CASSPSVGGRLEAFF. CDR3 DNA sequence: TGTGCCAGCTCACCATCCGTTGGGGGCAGGCTGGAAGCTTTCTTT.

The chain has TRBV6-2 or TRBV6-3 and TRBJ1-2; possible D gene TRBD1, 5 bases. The CDR3 sequence is 12 residues long. The V gene's germline CDR1 is MNHEY and CDR2 SVGEGT. V was cut by 5 bases and J by 3 bases, with 7 bases left in between. DNA for the CDR3: TGTGCCAGCAGTACAGGCGACTATGGCTACACCTTC. Protein product: CASSTGDYGYTF.

This rearrangement joins TRBV28 to TRBJ2-3; 12 nucleotides agree with TRBD2. Germline-derived CDR1 and CDR2 are MDHEN and SYDVKM. The V and J ends lost 3 bases and 3 bases, in that order; junction bases with no gene match: 7. CDR3 length: 17 residues. CDR3 coding DNA: TGTGCCAGCAGTTTTCCGACTAGCGGGAGTATAACAGATACGCAGTATTTT. This gives the protein CASSFPTSGSITDTQYF.

V and J are TRBV4-3 and TRBJ2-2; 8 nucleotides match TRBD2. Germline trimming cut 1 base from V and 4 bases from J; bases unmatched to any gene: 11. Germline V gene sequence: CDR1 LGHNA, CDR2 YSLEER. The CDR3 has 18 residues. CDR3 sequence: CASSQGSFGGAITGELFF. CDR3 bases: TGCGCCAGCAGCCAAGGGTCGTTCGGGGGGGCAATCACCGGGGAGCTGTTTTTT.

V gene TRBV6-5 combines with J gene TRBJ2-3; a weak D match, TRBD2 (5 bases). The V gene lost 10 bases and the J gene lost 6 bases, with 17 bases spanning the gap. The CDR3 has 13 amino acids. Germline CDR1 and CDR2: MNHEY and SVGAGI. CDR3 DNA: TGTGCCACCTCAAGAGGGATGGGGGATACGCAGTATTTT. The encoded protein is CATSRGMGDTQYF.